What follows is one T cell receptor (beta chain) and its context. Using immunoSEQ multiplex PCR, the repertoire was profiled, and TCRdb retains in-frame clones only, with some absent. The sample consists of tens of thousands of clones, around four fifths of them appearing once. This sample is drawn from a study of blood T cell repertoires in COVID-19. V gave up 4 bases and J gave up 8 bases; unmatched junction bases: 8. Germline assignment: CDR1 SQVTM and CDR2 ANQGSEA. The CDR3 spans 14 residues. The sample taken for sequencing was PBMCs or T cells enriched from blood (not recorded which). The rearrangement links TRBV29-1 to TRBJ1-4, with TRBD1 matching over 9 bases. The sequence was obtained from a woman aged 50 to 60 with acute COVID-19. The CDR3 reads CSVGGGQGYEKLFF. In DNA form, the CDR3 reads TGCAGCGTTGGGGGGGGACAGGGTTACGAAAAACTGTTTTTT.